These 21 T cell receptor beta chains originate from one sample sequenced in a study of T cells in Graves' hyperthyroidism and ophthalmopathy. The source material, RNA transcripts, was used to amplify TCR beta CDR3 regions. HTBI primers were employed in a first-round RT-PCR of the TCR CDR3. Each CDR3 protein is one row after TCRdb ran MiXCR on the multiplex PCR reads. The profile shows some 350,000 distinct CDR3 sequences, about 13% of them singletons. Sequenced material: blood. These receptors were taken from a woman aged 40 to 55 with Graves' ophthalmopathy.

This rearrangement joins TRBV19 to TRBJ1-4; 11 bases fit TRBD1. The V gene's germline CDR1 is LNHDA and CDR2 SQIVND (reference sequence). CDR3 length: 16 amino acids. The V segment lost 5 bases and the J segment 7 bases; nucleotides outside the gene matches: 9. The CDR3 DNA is TGTGCCAGTAGTGCGGGACAGGGGGGATTTAGTGAAAAACTGTTTTTT. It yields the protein CASSAGQGGFSEKLFF.

The CDR3 DNA is TGTGCCAGCAGCTACCGGGATCCGGCGGGGCAGTACTTC. Translated: CASSYRDPAGQYF. This chain joins TRBV11-2 and TRBJ2-7; weak D call: TRBD2 (5 bases). Per the germline V gene, CDR1 is SGHAT and CDR2 is FQNNGV. The V end lost 4 bases, the J end lost 9 bases, and 16 bases lay between the germline ends. The CDR3 runs 13 residues.

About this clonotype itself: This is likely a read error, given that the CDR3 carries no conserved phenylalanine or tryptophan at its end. The DNA of the CDR3 is TGTGCCAGCAGCTTAGGACTAGCGGGGGTGGAGCTGTTTCTT. As protein: CASSLGLAGVELFL. The chain combines TRBV7-2 with TRBJ2-2; 12 bases are a match to TRBD2. V lost 1 base to trimming and J lost 10 bases; unmatched junction nucleotides: 1. Germline CDR1 and CDR2: SGHTA and FQGNSA. The CDR3 totals 14 residues.

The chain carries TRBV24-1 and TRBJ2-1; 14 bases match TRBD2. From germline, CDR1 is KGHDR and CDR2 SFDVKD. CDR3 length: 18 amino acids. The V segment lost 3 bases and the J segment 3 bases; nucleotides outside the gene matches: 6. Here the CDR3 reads CATSDPGTSGSGYNEQFF. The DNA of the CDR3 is TGTGCCACCAGTGATCCCGGGACTAGCGGGAGCGGCTACAATGAGCAGTTCTTC.

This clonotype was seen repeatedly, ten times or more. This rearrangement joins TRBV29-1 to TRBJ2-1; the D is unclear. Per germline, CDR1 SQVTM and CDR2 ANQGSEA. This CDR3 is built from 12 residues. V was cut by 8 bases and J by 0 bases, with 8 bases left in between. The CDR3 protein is CSSGFSYNEQFF. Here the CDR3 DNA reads TGCAGCTCCGGATTCTCCTACAATGAGCAGTTCTTC.

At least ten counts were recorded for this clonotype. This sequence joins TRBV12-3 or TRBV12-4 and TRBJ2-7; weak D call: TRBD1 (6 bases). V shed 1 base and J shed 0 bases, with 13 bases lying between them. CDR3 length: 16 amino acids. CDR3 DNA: TGTGCCAGCAGTTTAGGAGGGGGTAGGCACTCCTACGAGCAGTACTTC. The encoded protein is CASSLGGGRHSYEQYF.

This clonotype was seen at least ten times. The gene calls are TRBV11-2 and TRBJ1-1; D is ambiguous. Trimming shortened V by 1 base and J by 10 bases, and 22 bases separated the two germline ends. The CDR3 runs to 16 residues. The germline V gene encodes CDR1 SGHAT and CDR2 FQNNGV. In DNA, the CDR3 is TGTGCCAGCAGCTTAGTCGGCACGGAAGGTCCACGGGGAGCTTTCTTT. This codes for CASSLVGTEGPRGAFF.

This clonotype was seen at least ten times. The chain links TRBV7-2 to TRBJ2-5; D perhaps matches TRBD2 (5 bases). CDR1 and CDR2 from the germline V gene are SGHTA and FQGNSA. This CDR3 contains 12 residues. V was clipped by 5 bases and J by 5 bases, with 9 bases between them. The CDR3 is CASSGAVETQYF. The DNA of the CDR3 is TGTGCCAGCAGCGGAGCGGTGGAGACCCAGTACTTC.

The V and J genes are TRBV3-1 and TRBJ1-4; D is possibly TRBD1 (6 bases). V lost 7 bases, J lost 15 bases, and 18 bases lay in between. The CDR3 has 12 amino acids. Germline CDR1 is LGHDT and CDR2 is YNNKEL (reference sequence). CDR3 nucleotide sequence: TGTGCCAGCACCCGACCCGGGGACATGGTGTTTTTT. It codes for CASTRPGDMVFF.

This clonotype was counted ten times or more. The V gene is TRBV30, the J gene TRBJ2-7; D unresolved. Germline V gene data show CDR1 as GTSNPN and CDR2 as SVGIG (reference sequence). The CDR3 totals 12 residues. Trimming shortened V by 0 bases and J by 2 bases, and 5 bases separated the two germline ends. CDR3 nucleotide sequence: TGTGCCTGGAGTGTACTTGCCTACGAGCAGTACTTC. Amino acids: CAWSVLAYEQYF.

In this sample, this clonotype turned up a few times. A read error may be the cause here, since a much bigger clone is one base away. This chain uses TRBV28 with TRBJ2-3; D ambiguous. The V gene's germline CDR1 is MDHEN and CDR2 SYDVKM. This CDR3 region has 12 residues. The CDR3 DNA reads TGTGCCAGCAGAAGGGCGGCAGATGCGCAGTATTTT. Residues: CASRRAADAQYF.

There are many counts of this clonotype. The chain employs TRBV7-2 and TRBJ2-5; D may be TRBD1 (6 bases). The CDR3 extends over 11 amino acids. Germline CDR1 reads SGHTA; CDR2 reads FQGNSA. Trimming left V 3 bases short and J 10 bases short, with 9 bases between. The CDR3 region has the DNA TGTGCCAGCAGCTTTTCAGGGGACCAGTACTTC. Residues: CASSFSGDQYF.

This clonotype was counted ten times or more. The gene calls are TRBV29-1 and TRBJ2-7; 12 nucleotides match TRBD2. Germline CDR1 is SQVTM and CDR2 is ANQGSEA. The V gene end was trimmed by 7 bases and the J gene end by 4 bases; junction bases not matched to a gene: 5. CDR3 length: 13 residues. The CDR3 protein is CSATSGGPYEQYF. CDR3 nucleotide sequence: TGCAGCGCCACTAGCGGGGGGCCGTACGAGCAGTACTTC.

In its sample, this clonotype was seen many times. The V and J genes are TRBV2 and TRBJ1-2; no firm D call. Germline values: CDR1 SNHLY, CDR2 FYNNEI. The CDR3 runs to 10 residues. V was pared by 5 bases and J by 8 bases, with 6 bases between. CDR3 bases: TGTGCCAGCAGTCTAAGAGGCTACACCTTC. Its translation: CASSLRGYTF.

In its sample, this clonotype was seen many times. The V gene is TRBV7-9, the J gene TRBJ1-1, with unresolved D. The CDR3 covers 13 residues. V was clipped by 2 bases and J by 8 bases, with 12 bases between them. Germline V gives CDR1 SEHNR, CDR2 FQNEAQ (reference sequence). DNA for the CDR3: TGTGCCAGCAGCTTATCTTTGGGGAACGAAGCTTTCTTT. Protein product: CASSLSLGNEAFF.

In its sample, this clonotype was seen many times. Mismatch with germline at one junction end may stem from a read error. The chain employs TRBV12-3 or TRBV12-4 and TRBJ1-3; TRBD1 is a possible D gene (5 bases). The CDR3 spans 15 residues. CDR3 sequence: CASTLPAGPGNTIYF. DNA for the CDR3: TGTGCCAGCACTTTACCAGCAGGGCCTGGAAACACCATATATTTT.

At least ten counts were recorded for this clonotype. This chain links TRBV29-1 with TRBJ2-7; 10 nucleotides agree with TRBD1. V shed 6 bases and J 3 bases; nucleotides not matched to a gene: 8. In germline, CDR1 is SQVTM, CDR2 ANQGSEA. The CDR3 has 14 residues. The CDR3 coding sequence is TGCAGCGTGCGGGGACAGGGGTTGGTCTACGAGCAGTACTTC. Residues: CSVRGQGLVYEQYF.

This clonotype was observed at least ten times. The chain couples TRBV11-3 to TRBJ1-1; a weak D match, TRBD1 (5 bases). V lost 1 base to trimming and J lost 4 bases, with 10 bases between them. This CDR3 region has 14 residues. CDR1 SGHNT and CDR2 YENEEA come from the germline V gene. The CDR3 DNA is TGTGCCAGCAGCTTAGGGGACCCCTCCACTGAAGCTTTCTTT. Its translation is CASSLGDPSTEAFF.

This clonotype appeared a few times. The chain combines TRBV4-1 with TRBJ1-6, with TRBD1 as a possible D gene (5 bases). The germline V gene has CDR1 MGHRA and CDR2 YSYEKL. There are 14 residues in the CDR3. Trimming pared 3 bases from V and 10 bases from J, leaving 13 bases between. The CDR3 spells CASSQGRLGSPLHF. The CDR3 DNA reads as TGCGCCAGCAGCCAGGGACGGTTGGGCTCACCCCTCCACTTT.

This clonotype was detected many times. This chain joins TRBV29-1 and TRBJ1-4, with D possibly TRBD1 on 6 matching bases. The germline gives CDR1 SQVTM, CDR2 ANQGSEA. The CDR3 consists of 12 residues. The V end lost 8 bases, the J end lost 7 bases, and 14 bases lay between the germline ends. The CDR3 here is CSIRRGGEKLFF. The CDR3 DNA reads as TGCAGCATTCGGAGGGGGGGTGAAAAACTGTTTTTT.

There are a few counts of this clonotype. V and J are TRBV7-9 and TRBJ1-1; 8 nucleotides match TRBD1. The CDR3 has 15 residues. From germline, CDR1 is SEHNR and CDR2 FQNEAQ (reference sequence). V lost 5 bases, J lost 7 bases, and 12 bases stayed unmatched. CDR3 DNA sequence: TGTGCCAGCAGCCGCCGGACAGGGCGAGGAATTGAAGCTTTCTTT. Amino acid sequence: CASSRRTGRGIEAFF.